This TCR beta chain was sequenced for a study of blood T cell repertoires in COVID-19. The data were produced by immunoSEQ multiplex PCR, yet TCRdb's version contains in-frame clones alone and is incomplete. The data show about 77,000 clones, with more than 60% seen just once and around 20% held by the top ten. Germline V gives CDR1 SGHVS, CDR2 FNYEAQ. The CDR3 is 13 amino acids. Trimming took off 1 base at V and 6 bases at J, with 7 bases between the two ends. This chain links TRBV7-6 with TRBJ2-1; D not resolved. This TCR derives from a man in his 60s with acute or convalescent COVID-19. The sequencing sample was made of peripheral blood. CDR3 nucleotide sequence: TGTGCCAGCAGCTTAGTTGGCGGCAATGAGCAGTTCTTC. It codes for CASSLVGGNEQFF.